Detailed here is one T cell receptor beta chain. This sample is drawn from a study of blood T cell repertoires in COVID-19. The ends were cut back, 0 bases at V and 4 bases at J, with 12 bases in the middle. Germline CDR1 reads GTSNPN; CDR2 reads SVGIG (reference sequence). CDR3 length equals 14 residues. Authors' data handling: Amplification from reference gene primers served as the basis for estimated nucleated cell counts. Profiling relied on immunoSEQ multiplex PCR, and the TCRdb table lists in-frame clones only, not all of them. That table furnishes V, J and clone size, whereas the DNA furnished D and trimming. Of fewer than 300,000 clones detected, approximately 92% appear once; the ten largest clones hold 0.95% to 1.2%. Participants were placed into cohorts based on the clinical history they reported. Two negative PCRs, clearance, or symptom resolution were required of recovered Cohort 3 donors.

Sequencing was carried out using PBMCs or T cells enriched from blood (not recorded which). This clonotype was sampled from a woman aged 30 to 39 who had recovered from COVID-19. The chain uses TRBV30 and TRBJ1-1; D is unresolved. This CDR3 reads CAWSVDGSSTEAFF. CDR3 coding DNA: TGTGCCTGGAGTGTAGACGGGTCGAGCACTGAAGCTTTCTTT.